This TCR beta chain was captured by sequencing in a study of T-cell memory formation after mild COVID-19 (TCRdb year 2021). Regarding the research as a whole: Most TCR sequence clusters were specific to one of the two donors. Two young, previously healthy adult volunteers, one female and one male, were included in the cohort. In two donors, T-cell clones that expanded and contracted after mild COVID-19 were tracked by sequencing TCRalpha and TCRbeta repertoires over time.

Sequenced using an Illumina NovaSeq 6000. TCRalpha and TCRbeta cDNA libraries were built by 5'RACE with constant-segment primers, adding sample barcodes and unique molecular identifiers. Trizol reagent was used to extract RNA from every sample. Library amplification was performed in two PCR steps, and a second sample barcode and Illumina TruSeq adapters were introduced in the second step. Libraries were sequenced on an Illumina NovaSeq with 2 x 150 bp paired-end reads. The paper's processing steps were these. With migec v1.2.7, reads were demultiplexed and then collapsed into UMI-guided consensus sequences. Using mixcr v2.1.11, UMI consensuses were aligned to TRA and TRB V and J templates and then assembled into clonotypes. A clonotype was counted as expanded or contracted only when both edgeR and NoisET called the clonotype significant, with the noise models trained on biological replicates. For edgeR calls, a false discovery rate-adjusted p below 0.01 and a log2 fold-change threshold of 1 were applied. As an exploratory analysis of dynamics, max-normalized trajectories of the 1000 most abundant clonotypes were examined by PCA with hierarchical clustering. Separately sequenced CD4+ and CD8+ repertoires were used to assign the CD4 or CD8 phenotype of responding clones. TCRdb reprocessed the public reads (quality trimming at Q25 with fastp, clone calling with MiXCR) and kept in-frame beta chains. CDR3 protein sequences are deduplicated, and each keeps its most common genes and DNA. These V and J calls rely on TCRdb rather than the paper's analysis. Within this sample are approximately 340,000 distinct CDR3 sequences, with 10% to 15% of them counted one time only. Clones ranked in the top ten supply about a fifth of the sample.

This clonotype was observed a few times. This clone's antigen is unknown. Within one base of it there is no much larger clone, and no base qualities were kept. Broader findings and caveats from the paper: Whether the second-wave clones peaking on day 37 were SARS-CoV-2 specific was not confirmed. Balanced CD4/CD8 phenotypes were observed for clones contracting from day 15 to 85, whereas a bias towards CD4+ was observed for a second wave of clones expanding from day 15 to 37. Some responding clones were detected in pre-infection memory, suggesting pre-existing cross-reactive memory T cells joined the SARS-CoV-2 response. Only a couple of mild cases were covered in the study, and larger cohorts including severe cases with pre-infection samples were considered necessary. Contracting CD4+ clones appeared mostly in the CM and EM memory subsets, whereas CD8+ clones were enriched in EMRA.

As encoded in the germline V gene (reference sequence), CDR1 is DFQATT while CDR2 is SNEGSKA. The CDR3 contains 13 residues, cysteine and phenylalanine counted. The CDR3 DNA has 39 bases and is translated from base 1. V lost 5 bases and J lost 8 bases; the stretch between them is 16 bases long. Ficoll-Paque density gradient centrifugation was the method used to isolate PBMCs. The chain is encoded by TRBV20-1 joined to TRBJ2-1; a tentative D match to TRBD2 spans 6 bases. This sequence originates from a man aged 18-30 years who had mild COVID-19 (a few samples of this study predate the infection). The sample titles of this study are shuffled in the database, so cell type and time point are left out; the donor was told from shared clones. Sequencing was done on a sample of PBMCs or a T cell subset sorted from them (not recorded which). The CDR3: CSASWTIRDEQFF. In nucleotide form, the sequence is TGCAGTGCTTCTTGGACTATCCGGGATGAGCAGTTCTTC.